A selection of T cell receptor beta chains follows, all from one sample in a study of cytomegalovirus exposure and HLA in healthy donors. Libraries were prepared by immunoSEQ multiplex PCR; TCRdb keeps only in-frame clonotypes and omits some of them. In the table there are 200,000 to 300,000 clones, around 88% of which are singletons. The sequencing sample was made of PBMCs. Every receptor here comes from a young woman in good health and CMV-seropositive. CDR3s include the opening cysteine and the closing phenylalanine or tryptophan. A D gene is named only where the DNA matches it firmly. A row's size may be missing; if present it is once, few, many or a size class.

V,J,size,D,DNA,CDR3
TRBV5-1,TRBJ1-1,.,.,TGCGCCAGCAGCTTGGCCAGTTTCACTGAAGCTTTCTTT,CASSLASFTEAFF
TRBV21-1,TRBJ1-2,.,.,TGTGCCAGCAGCAGAATGAACAGGAACTATGGCTACACCTTC,CASSRMNRNYGYTF
TRBV18,TRBJ1-5,.,.,TGTGCCAGCTCACCTTTGGGCGATCAGCCCCAGCATTTT,CASSPLGDQPQHF
TRBV29-1,TRBJ1-1,.,.,TGCAGCGTTGGGGGGGTAGGGATCACGGGGAACACTGAAGCTTTCTTT,CSVGGVGITGNTEAFF
TRBV4-1,TRBJ2-7,.,.,TGCGCCAGCAGCCAAGATCGTAGCTCCTACGAGCAGTACTTC,CASSQDRSSYEQYF
TRBV5-4,TRBJ2-5,.,.,TGTGCCAGCAGCTTGACGTCCAGATTCCAAGAGACCCAGTACTTC,CASSLTSRFQETQYF
TRBV6-1,TRBJ1-5,.,TRBD1,TGTGCCAGCAGTGGGGCCCACCTTTCAGGGGGCCGGGGCAATCAGCCCCAGCATTTT,CASSGAHLSGGRGNQPQHF
TRBV29-1,TRBJ2-1,.,TRBD1,TGCAGCGTTGGGGGACACGTGGACAGGGTTTCCTACAATGAGCAGTTCTTC,CSVGGHVDRVSYNEQFF
TRBV5-4,TRBJ1-2,once,.,TGTGCCAGCAGCGCGACAGAGTACTATGGCTACACCTTC,CASSATEYYGYTF
TRBV2,TRBJ1-4,few,.,TGTGCCAGCAGGGAAGTCCAGGCCGATGAAAAACTGTTTTTT,CASREVQADEKLFF
TRBV5-6,TRBJ2-4,.,.,TGTGCCAGCAGCACGAGACAGGACCTAGCCAAAAACATTCAGTACTTC,CASSTRQDLAKNIQYF
TRBV15,TRBJ1-1,.,.,TGTGCCACCAGCAGACTTGAGGGCACTGAAGCTTTCTTT,CATSRLEGTEAFF
TRBV30,TRBJ2-7,.,TRBD2,TGTGCCTGGACAACTAGCGGGTACTACGAGCAGTACTTC,CAWTTSGYYEQYF
TRBV7-9,TRBJ1-2,.,.,TGTGCCAGCAGCCCTGGTTTCAGGGAGGCCTATGGCTACACCTTC,CASSPGFREAYGYTF
TRBV11-2,TRBJ2-1,.,TRBD2,TGTGCCAGCAGACTAGCGGTCGATGAGCAGTTCTTC,CASRLAVDEQFF
TRBV6-5,TRBJ2-5,.,.,TGTGCCAGCAGTTCACCGCAGTGGGGGCAGCAAGAGACCCAGTACTTC,CASSSPQWGQQETQYF
TRBV30,TRBJ2-1,.,.,TGTGCCTGGAGTCCGCAGGGAGAGCAGTTCTTC,CAWSPQGEQFF
TRBV28,TRBJ1-2,few,.,TGTGCCAGCAGCTGGAGTTCTAACTATGGCTACACCTTC,CASSWSSNYGYTF
TRBV2,TRBJ2-2,.,TRBD2,TGTGCCAGCAGTGAGTCTAGCGGGGGTACCGGGGAGCTGTTTTTT,CASSESSGGTGELFF
TRBV5-4,TRBJ1-4,once,.,TGTGCCAGCAGCTTTTATGCAACTAATGAAAAACTGTTTTTT,CASSFYATNEKLFF
TRBV5-6,TRBJ1-2,.,.,TGTGCCAGCAGCTTGGTAGGGCAGGGCTGGTATGGCTACACCTTC,CASSLVGQGWYGYTF
TRBV15,TRBJ2-7,.,TRBD1,TGTGCCACCAGCCACCGGGACAGGGGCTACGAGCAGTACTTC,CATSHRDRGYEQYF
TRBV7-8,TRBJ1-2,once,TRBD1,TGTGCCAGCAGCTTCCGGGACAGGGGCTCCTCCTATGGCTACACCTTC,CASSFRDRGSSYGYTF
TRBV11-3,TRBJ1-2,.,.,TGTGCCAGCAGCTTAGATATGGCCGTTGGCTACACCTTC,CASSLDMAVGYTF
TRBV9,TRBJ2-1,.,.,TGTGCCAGCAGCGTAGGAGGCGGCCCTCAGGGTGAGCAGTTCTTC,CASSVGGGPQGEQFF
TRBV2,TRBJ2-5,.,TRBD2,TGTGCCAGCGCCCGACTAGCGGGGGGATCGGGGACCCAGTACTTC,CASARLAGGSGTQYF
TRBV19,TRBJ1-5,.,.,TGTGCCAGTAGTCCCGTCTTAGACAATCAGCCCCAGCATTTT,CASSPVLDNQPQHF
TRBV15,TRBJ2-7,.,.,TGTGCCACCAGCAGAGATTCGGGGAGACAGCAGTACTTC,CATSRDSGRQQYF
TRBV30,TRBJ2-3,.,TRBD2,TGTGCCTGGGGACTAGCGGGACCCGATACGCAGTATTTT,CAWGLAGPDTQYF
TRBV11-3,TRBJ1-1,.,.,TGTGCCAGCAGCCCCCCATTAGGGGAGGCGAACACTGAAGCTTTCTTT,CASSPPLGEANTEAFF
TRBV5-1,TRBJ1-1,.,.,TGCGCCAGCAGCTCCGACAGCCTGAACACTGAAGCTTTCTTT,CASSSDSLNTEAFF
TRBV30,TRBJ2-3,.,.,TGTGCCTGGACCTCTAGGGGGGGCGATACGCAGTATTTT,CAWTSRGGDTQYF
TRBV11-2,TRBJ2-1,.,.,TGTGCCAGCAGTTTAGGGACTGGCCCCTACAATGAGCAGTTCTTC,CASSLGTGPYNEQFF
TRBV11-3,TRBJ2-3,.,.,TGTGCCAGCAGCTTAGATCCAGGCGGCACAGATACGCAGTATTTT,CASSLDPGGTDTQYF
TRBV30,TRBJ2-6,.,.,TGTGCCTGGACCAGGGCTGGGGCCAACGTCCTGACTTTC,CAWTRAGANVLTF
TRBV28,TRBJ1-5,.,.,TGTGCCAGCAGTTTTATAAGGCCAGGCCACCAGCCCCAGCATTTT,CASSFIRPGHQPQHF
TRBV25-1,TRBJ1-1,.,TRBD1,TGTGCCAGCAGTCGGGACAGGGGGAGCACTGAAGCTTTCTTT,CASSRDRGSTEAFF
TRBV11-3,TRBJ2-5,.,TRBD2,TGTGCCAGCAGCTTAGTTGGGACTAGCGGGAGAGAGACCCAGTACTTC,CASSLVGTSGRETQYF
TRBV28,TRBJ2-7,.,.,TGTGCCAGCAGTTCATCAGTGGACAGCTACTCCTACGAGCAGTACTTC,CASSSSVDSYSYEQYF